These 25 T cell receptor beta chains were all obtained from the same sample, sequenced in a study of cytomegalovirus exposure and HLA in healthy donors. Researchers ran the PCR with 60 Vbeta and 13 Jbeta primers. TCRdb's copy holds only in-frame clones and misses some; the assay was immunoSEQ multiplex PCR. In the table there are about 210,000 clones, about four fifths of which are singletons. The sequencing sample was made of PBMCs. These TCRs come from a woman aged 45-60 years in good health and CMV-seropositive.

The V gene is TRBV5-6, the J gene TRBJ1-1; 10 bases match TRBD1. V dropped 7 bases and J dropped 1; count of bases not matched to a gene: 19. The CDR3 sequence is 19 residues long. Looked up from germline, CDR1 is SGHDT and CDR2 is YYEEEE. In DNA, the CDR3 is TGTGCCAGCCAGATGGGGGAGGGGGACAGGGGATGGTGGAACACTGAAGCTTTCTTT. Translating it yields CASQMGEGDRGWWNTEAFF.

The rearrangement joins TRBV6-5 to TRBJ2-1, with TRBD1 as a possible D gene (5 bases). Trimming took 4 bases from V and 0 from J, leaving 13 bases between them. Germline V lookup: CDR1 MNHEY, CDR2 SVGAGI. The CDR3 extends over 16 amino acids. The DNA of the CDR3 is TGTGCCAGCAGTTCTTTAACAGGAAGCTCCTACAATGAGCAGTTCTTC. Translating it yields CASSSLTGSSYNEQFF.

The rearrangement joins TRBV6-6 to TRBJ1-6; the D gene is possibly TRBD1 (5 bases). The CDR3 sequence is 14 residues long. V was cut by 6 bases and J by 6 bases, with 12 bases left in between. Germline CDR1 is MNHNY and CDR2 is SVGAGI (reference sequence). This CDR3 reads CASSLLGGNSPLHF. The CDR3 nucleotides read TGTGCCAGCAGCCTACTGGGGGGTAATTCACCCCTCCACTTT.

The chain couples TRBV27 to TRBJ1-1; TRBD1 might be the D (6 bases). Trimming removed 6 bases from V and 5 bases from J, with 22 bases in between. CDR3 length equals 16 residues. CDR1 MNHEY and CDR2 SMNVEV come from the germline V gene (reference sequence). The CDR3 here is CASRARVGGGGTEAFF. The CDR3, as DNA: TGTGCCAGCAGGGCCAGGGTAGGAGGGGGGGGGACTGAAGCTTTCTTT.

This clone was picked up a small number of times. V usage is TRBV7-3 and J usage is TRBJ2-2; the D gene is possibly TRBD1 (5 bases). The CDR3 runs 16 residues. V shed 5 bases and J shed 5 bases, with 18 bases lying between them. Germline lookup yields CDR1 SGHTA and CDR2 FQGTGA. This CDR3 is CASSKLRVLETGELFF. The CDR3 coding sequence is TGTGCCAGCAGCAAACTCAGGGTTCTCGAGACCGGGGAGCTGTTTTTT.

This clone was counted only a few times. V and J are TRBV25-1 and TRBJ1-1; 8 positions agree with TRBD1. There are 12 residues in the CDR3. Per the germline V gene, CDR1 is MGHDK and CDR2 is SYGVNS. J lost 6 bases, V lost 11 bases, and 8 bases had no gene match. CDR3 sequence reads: CAVVGQVSEAFF. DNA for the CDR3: TGTGCCGTGGTGGGACAGGTATCTGAAGCTTTCTTT.

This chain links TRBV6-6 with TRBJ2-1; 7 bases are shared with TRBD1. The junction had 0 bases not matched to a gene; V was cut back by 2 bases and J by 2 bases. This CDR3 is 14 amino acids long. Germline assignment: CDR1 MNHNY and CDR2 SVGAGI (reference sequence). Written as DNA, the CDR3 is TGTGCCAGCAGTTACGGACAGGCCTACAATGAGCAGTTCTTC. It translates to CASSYGQAYNEQFF.

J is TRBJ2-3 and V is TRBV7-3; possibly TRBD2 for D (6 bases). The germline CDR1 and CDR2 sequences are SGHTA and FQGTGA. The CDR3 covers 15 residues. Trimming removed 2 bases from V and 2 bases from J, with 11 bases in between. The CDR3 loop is CASSLLEGLTDTQYF. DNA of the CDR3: TGTGCCAGCAGCTTACTGGAGGGCCTCACAGATACGCAGTATTTT.

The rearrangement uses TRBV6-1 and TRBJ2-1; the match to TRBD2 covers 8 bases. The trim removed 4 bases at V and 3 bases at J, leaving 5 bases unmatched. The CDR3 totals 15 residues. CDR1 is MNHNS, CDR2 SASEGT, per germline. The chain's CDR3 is CASSVGRGVYNEQFF. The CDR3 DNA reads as TGTGCCAGCAGTGTAGGGCGGGGGGTCTACAATGAGCAGTTCTTC.

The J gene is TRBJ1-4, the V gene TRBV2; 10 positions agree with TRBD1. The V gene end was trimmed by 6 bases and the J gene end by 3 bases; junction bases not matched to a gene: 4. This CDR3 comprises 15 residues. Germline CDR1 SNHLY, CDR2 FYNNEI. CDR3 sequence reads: CASRRQGAANEKLFF. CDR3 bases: TGTGCCAGCAGAAGACAGGGGGCGGCTAATGAAAAACTGTTTTTT. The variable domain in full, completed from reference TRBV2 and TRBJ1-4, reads EPEVTQTPSHQVTQMGQEVILRCVPISNHLYFYWYRQILGQKVEFLVSFYNNEISEKSEIFDDQFSVERPDGSNFTLKIRSTKLEDSAMYFCASRRQGAANEKLFFGSGTQLSVL.

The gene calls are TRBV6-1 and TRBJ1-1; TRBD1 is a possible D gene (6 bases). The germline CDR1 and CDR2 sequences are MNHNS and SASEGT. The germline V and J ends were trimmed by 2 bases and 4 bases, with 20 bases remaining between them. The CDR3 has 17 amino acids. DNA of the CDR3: TGTGCCAGCAGTGAAAATTCCTTGGGGGCTGTGGCCACTGAAGCTTTCTTT. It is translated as CASSENSLGAVATEAFF.

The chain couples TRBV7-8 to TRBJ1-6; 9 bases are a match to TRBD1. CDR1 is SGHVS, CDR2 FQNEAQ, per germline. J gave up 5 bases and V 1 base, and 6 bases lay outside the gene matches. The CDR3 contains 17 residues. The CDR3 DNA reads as TGTGCCAGCAGCTTAGACCCCAGGGACAGGGATAATTCACCCCTCCACTTT. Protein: CASSLDPRDRDNSPLHF. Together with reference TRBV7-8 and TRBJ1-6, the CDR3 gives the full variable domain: GAGVSQSPRYKVAKRGQDVALRCDPISGHVSLFWYQQALGQGPEFLTYFQNEAQLDKSGLPSDRFFAERPEGSVSTLKIQRTQQEDSAVYLCASSLDPRDRDNSPLHFGNGTRLTVT.

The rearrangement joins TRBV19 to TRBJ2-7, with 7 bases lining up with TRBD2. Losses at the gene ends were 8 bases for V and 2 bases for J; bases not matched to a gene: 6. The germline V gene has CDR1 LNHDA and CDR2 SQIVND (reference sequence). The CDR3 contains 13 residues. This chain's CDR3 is CASGAAGAYEQYF. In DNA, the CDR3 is TGTGCCAGTGGCGCGGCGGGGGCCTACGAGCAGTACTTC.

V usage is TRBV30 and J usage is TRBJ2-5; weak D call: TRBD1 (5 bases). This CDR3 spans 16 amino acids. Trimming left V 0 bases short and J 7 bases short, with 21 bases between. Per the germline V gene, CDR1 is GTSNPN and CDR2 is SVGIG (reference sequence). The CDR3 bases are TGTGCCTGGAGTGTAAGGGGCCTGGCGCGTGAAGGGACCCAGTACTTC. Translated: CAWSVRGLAREGTQYF. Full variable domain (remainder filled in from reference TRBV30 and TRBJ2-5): SQTIHQWPATLVQPVGSPLSLECTVEGTSNPNLYWYRQAAGRGLQLLFYSVGIGQISSEVPQNLSASRPQDRQFILSSKKLLLSDSGFYLCAWSVRGLAREGTQYFGPGTRLLVL.

In DNA form, the CDR3 reads TGTGCCAGCAGCTTAACGGGGGGGACCAATGAGCAGTTCTTC. This sequence encodes CASSLTGGTNEQFF. This chain joins TRBV7-3 and TRBJ2-1, with 7 positions matching TRBD2. Germline values: CDR1 SGHTA, CDR2 FQGTGA. This CDR3 spans 14 amino acids. V lost 0 bases, J lost 6 bases, and 2 bases stayed unmatched.

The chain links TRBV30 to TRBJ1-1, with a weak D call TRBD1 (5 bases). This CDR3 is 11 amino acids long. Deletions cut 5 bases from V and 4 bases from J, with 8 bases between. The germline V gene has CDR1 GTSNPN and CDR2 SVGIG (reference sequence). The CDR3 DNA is TGTGCCTGGCAGGGTCCCACTGAAGCTTTCTTT. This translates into CAWQGPTEAFF.

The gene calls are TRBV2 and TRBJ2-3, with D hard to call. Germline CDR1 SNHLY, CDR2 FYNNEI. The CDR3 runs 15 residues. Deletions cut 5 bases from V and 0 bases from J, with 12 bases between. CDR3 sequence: CASSPVPVSTDTQYF. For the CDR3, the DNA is TGTGCCAGCAGTCCCGTACCGGTTAGCACAGATACGCAGTATTTT.

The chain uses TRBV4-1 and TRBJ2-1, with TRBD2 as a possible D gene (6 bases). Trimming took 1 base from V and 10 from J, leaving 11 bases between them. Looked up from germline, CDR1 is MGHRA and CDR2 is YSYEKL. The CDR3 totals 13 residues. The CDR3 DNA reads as TGCGCCAGCAGCCAAGTCCCTAGCGAAGAGCAGTTCTTC. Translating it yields CASSQVPSEEQFF.

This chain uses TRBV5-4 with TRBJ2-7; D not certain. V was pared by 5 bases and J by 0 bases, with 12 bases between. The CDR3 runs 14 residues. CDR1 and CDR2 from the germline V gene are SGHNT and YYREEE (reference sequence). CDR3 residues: CASSDARSSYEQYF. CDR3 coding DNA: TGTGCCAGCAGTGACGCTAGGAGCTCCTACGAGCAGTACTTC.

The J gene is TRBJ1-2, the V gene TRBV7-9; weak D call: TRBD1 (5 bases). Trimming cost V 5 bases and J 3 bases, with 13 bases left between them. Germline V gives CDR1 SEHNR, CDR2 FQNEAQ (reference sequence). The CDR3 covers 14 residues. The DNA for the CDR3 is TGTGCCAGCAGCCGGGGGGATGCCGACTATGGCTACACCTTC. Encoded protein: CASSRGDADYGYTF.

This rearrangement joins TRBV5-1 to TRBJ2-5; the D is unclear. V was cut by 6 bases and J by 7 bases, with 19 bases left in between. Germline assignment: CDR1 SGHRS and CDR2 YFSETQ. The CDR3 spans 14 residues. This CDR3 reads CASKLDAGPGTQYF. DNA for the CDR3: TGCGCCAGCAAGCTTGATGCAGGCCCAGGGACCCAGTACTTC.

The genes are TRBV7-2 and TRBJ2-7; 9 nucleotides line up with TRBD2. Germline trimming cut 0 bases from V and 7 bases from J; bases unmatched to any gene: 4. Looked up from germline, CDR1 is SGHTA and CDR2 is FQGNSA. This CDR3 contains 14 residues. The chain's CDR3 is CASSLALAGGEQYF. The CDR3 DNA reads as TGTGCCAGCAGCTTAGCACTAGCGGGTGGGGAGCAGTACTTC.

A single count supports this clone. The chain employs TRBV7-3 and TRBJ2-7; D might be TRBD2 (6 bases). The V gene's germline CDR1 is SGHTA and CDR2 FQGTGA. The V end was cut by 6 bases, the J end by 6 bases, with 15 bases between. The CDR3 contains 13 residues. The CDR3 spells CASSLTGVGEQYF. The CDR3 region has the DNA TGTGCCAGCAGTTTGACGGGGGTAGGCGAGCAGTACTTC.

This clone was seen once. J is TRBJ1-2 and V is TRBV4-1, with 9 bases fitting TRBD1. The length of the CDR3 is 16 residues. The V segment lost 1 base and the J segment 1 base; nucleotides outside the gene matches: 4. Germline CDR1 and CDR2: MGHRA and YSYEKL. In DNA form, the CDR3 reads TGCGCCAGCAGCCAAGGGGGGACAGGGAATAACTATGGCTACACCTTC. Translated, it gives CASSQGGTGNNYGYTF.

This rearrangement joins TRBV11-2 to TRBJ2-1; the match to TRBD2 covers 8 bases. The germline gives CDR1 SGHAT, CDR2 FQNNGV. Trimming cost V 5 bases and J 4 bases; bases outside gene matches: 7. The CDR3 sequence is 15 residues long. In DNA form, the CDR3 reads TGTGCCAGCAGCCCCCGGACTAGCACATACAATGAGCAGTTCTTC. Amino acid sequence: CASSPRTSTYNEQFF.